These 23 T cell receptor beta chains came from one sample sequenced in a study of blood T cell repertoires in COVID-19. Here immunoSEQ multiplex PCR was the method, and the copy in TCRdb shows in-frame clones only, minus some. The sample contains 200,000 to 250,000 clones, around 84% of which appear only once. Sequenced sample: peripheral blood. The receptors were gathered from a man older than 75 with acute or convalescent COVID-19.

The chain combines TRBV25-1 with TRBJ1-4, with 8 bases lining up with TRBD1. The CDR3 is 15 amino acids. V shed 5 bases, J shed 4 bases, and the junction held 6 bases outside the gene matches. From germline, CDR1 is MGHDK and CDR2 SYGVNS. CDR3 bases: TGTGCCAGCAGTACGCAGACAGGGGTTAATGAAAAACTGTTTTTT. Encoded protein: CASSTQTGVNEKLFF.

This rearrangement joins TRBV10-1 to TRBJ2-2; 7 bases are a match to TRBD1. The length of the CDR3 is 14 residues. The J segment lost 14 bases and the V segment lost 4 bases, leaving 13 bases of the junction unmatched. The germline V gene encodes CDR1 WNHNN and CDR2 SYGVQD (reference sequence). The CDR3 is CASSGYRGPGNLFF. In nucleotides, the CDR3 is TGCGCCAGCAGTGGATACAGGGGACCGGGGAACCTGTTTTTT.

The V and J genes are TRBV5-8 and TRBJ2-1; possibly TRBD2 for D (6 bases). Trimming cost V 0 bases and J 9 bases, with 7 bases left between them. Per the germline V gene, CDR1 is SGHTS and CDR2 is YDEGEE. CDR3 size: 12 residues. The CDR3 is CASSLVGGEQFF. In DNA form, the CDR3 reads TGTGCCAGCAGCTTGGTGGGGGGTGAGCAGTTCTTC. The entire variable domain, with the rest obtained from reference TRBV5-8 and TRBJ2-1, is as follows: EAGVTQSPTHLIKTRGQQATLRCSPISGHTSVYWYQQALGLGLQFLLWYDEGEERNRGNFPPRFSGRQFPNYSSELNVNALELEDSALYLCASSLVGGEQFFGPGTRLTVL.

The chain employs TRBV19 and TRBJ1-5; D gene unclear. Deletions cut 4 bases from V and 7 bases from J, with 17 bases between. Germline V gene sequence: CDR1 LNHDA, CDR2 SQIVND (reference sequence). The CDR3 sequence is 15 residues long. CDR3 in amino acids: CASSRESSWRQPQHF. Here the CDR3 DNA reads TGTGCCAGTAGTAGAGAGTCCAGTTGGAGGCAGCCCCAGCATTTT.

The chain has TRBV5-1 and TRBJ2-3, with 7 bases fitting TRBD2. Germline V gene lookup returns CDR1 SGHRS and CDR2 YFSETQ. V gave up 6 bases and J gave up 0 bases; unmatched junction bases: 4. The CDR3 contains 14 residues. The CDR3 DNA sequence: TGCGCCAGCATGGGGGGGAGAAGCACAGATACGCAGTATTTT. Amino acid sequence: CASMGGRSTDTQYF.

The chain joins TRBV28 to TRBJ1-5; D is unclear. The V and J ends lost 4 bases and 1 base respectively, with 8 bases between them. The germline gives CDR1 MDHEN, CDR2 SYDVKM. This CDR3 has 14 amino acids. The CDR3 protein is CASSSERSNQPQHF. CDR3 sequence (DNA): TGTGCCAGCAGTTCGGAGAGGAGCAATCAGCCCCAGCATTTT.

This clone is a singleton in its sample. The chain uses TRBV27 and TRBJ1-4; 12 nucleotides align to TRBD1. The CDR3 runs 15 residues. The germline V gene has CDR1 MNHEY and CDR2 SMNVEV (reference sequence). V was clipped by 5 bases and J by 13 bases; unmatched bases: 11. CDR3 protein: CASSQQGQGAAGLFF. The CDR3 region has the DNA TGTGCCAGCAGTCAACAGGGACAGGGGGCTGCAGGACTGTTTTTT.

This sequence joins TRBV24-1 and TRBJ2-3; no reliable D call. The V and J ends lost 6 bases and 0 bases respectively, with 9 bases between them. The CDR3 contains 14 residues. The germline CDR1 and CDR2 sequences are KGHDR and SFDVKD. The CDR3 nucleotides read TGTGCCACCAGTTGGAGTTCTAGCACAGATACGCAGTATTTT. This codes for CATSWSSSTDTQYF.

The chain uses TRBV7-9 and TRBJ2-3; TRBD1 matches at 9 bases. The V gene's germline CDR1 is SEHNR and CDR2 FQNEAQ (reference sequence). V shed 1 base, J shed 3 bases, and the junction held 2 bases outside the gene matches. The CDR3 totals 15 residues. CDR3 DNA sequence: TGTGCCAGCAGCTTAGGGGGACAGGGAACAGATACGCAGTATTTT. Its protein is CASSLGGQGTDTQYF. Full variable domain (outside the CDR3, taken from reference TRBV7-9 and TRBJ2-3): DTGVSQNPRHKITKRGQNVTFRCDPISEHNRLYWYRQTLGQGPEFLTYFQNEAQLEKSRLLSDRFSAERPKGSFSTLEIQRTEQGDSAMYLCASSLGGQGTDTQYFGPGTRLTVL.

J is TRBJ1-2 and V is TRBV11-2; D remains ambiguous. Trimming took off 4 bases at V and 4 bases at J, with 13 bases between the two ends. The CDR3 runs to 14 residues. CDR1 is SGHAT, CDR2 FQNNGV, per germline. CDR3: CASSSPTLGYGYTF. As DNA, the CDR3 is TGTGCCAGCAGCTCCCCCACCCTCGGCTATGGCTACACCTTC.

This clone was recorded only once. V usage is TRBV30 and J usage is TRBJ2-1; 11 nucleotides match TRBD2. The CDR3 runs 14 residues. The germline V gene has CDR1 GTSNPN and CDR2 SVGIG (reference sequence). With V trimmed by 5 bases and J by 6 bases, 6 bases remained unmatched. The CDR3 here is CAWAGLAGGNEQFF. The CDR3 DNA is TGTGCCTGGGCCGGTCTAGCGGGAGGCAATGAGCAGTTCTTC.

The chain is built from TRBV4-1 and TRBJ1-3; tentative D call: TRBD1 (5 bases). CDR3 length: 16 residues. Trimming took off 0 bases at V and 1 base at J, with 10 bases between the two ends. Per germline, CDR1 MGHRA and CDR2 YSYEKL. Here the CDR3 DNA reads TGCGCCAGCAGCCAAGATCCGGCAGGGTCTGGAAACACCATATATTTT. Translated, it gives CASSQDPAGSGNTIYF.

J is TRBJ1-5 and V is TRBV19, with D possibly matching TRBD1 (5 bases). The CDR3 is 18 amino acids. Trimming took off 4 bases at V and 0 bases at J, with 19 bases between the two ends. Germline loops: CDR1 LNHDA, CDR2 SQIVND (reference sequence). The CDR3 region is CASSNTGLSGSSNQPQHF. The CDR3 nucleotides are TGTGCCAGTAGTAACACGGGACTAAGTGGATCTAGCAATCAGCCCCAGCATTTT. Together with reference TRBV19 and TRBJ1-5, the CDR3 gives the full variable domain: DGGITQSPKYLFRKEGQNVTLSCEQNLNHDAMYWYRQDPGQGLRLIYYSQIVNDFQKGDIAEGYSVSREKKESFPLTVTSAQKNPTAFYLCASSNTGLSGSSNQPQHFGDGTRLSIL.

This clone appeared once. Here the CDR3 reads CASSLAPAEGYNEQFF. CDR3 coding DNA: TGTGCCAGCAGCTTAGCCCCGGCGGAAGGCTACAATGAGCAGTTCTTC. The chain has TRBV11-2 and TRBJ2-1; D unclear. V lost 1 base and J 3 bases, leaving 13 bases between the germline ends. CDR1 is SGHAT and CDR2 is FQNNGV in the germline V gene. This CDR3 contains 16 residues.

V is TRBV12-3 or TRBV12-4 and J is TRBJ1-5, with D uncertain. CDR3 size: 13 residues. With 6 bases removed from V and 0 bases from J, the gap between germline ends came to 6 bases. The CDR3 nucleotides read TGTGCCAGCAGATCAGATAGCAATCAGCCCCAGCATTTT. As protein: CASRSDSNQPQHF.

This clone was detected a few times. The CDR3 bases are TGTGCCACCAGTGACGCCGCAAGGGGGGATACGCAGTATTTT. Translated, it gives CATSDAARGDTQYF. This rearrangement joins TRBV24-1 to TRBJ2-3; a weak D match, TRBD1 (6 bases). CDR3 length: 14 residues. V was cut by 4 bases and J by 6 bases, with 13 bases left in between. CDR1 and CDR2 from the germline V gene are KGHDR and SFDVKD.

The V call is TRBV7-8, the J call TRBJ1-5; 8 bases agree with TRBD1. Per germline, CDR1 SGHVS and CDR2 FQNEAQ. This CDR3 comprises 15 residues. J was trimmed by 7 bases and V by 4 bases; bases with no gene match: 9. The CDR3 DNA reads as TGTGCCAGCAGCTCACGGACAGGGAGGAGCCAGCCCCAGCATTTT. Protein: CASSSRTGRSQPQHF.

The CDR3 reads CASSKPSRDVSDTQYF. CDR3 nucleotide sequence: TGTGCCAGCAGCAAACCATCCAGGGATGTATCAGATACGCAGTATTTT. The chain has TRBV21-1 and TRBJ2-3; TRBD1 reflects the table's D call only, with no check against the DNA. TRBV21-1 is flagged as a pseudogene. The CDR3 has 16 amino acids.

CDR3: CASSYRDRQETQYF. CDR3 bases: TGTGCCAGCAGCTATCGGGACAGACAAGAGACCCAGTACTTC. The chain uses TRBV7-2 and TRBJ2-5, with TRBD1 matching 7 bases. J lost 2 bases, V lost 4 bases, and 4 bases had no gene match. Germline CDR1 reads SGHTA; CDR2 reads FQGNSA. The CDR3 has 14 residues.

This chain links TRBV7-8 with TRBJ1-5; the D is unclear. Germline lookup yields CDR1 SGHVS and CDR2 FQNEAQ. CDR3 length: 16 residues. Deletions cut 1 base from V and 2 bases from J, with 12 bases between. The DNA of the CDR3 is TGTGCCAGCAGCTTAGGGGATGGAGGAGGCAATCAGCCCCAGCATTTT. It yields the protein CASSLGDGGGNQPQHF.

The CDR3 sequence is CASSLGVDRGATDTQYF. For the CDR3, the DNA is TGTGCCAGCAGCTTAGGGGTGGACAGAGGGGCCACAGATACGCAGTATTTT. The rearrangement joins TRBV7-2 to TRBJ2-3, with a possible D match to TRBD1 (6 bases). This CDR3 has 17 amino acids. The germline V gene has CDR1 SGHTA and CDR2 FQGNSA. The V gene lost 1 base and the J gene lost 2 bases, with 16 bases spanning the gap.

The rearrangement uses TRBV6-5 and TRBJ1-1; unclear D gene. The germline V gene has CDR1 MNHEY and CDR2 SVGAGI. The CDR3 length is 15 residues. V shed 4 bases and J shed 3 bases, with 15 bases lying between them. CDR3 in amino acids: CASSLREGGHTEAFF. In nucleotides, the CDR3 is TGTGCCAGCAGTTTGAGGGAAGGCGGTCACACTGAAGCTTTCTTT.

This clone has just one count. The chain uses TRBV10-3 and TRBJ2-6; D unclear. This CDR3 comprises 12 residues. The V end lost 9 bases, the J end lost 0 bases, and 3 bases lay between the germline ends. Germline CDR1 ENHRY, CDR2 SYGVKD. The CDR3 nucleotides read TGTGCCATTAGCTCTGGGGCCAACGTCCTGACTTTC. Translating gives CAISSGANVLTF.